The source of this T cell receptor beta chain is a study of STAT3 mutations in large granular lymphocyte leukemia. The study, taken as a whole, reports: Every T-cell large granular lymphocyte leukemia patient had at least one immunodominant TCR beta clonotype. After therapy, about 35% of the 18 patients switched clonotypes, all new clones STAT3 wild type.

Trimming cost V 4 bases and J 0 bases; bases outside gene matches: 5. The CDR3 sequence is 16 residues long. The germline V gene encodes CDR1 SGHRS and CDR2 YFSETQ. This clone was seen a single time. What it binds is unknown. Some 38,000 productive templates were obtained per sample on average. Sequenced by immunoSEQ multiplex PCR; TCRdb stores in-frame clones only, minus some. There are about 15,000 clones in the sample; 84% occur only once, and roughly 8.6% lies in the top ten. The chain recombines TRBV5-1 with TRBJ2-2; 8 bases are shared with TRBD1. The source is a man aged 45 to 65 with T-cell large granular lymphocyte leukemia. Some clones in this sample may be carry-over from other donors' samples. The sample was peripheral blood mononuclear cells. CDR3 bases: TGCGCCAGCAGCCCGAGGACAGGGACGAACACCGGGGAGCTGTTTTTT. Residues: CASSPRTGTNTGELFF.